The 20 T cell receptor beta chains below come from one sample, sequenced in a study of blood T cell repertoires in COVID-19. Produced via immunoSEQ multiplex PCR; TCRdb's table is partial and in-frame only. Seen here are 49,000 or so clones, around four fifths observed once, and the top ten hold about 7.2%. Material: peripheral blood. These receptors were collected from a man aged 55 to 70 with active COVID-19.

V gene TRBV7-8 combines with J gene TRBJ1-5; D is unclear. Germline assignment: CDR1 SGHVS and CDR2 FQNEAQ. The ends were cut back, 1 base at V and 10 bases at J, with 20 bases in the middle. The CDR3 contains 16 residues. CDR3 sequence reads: CASSLEERKGFIPQHF. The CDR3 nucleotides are TGTGCCAGCAGCTTAGAGGAGCGGAAAGGGTTCATTCCCCAGCATTTT.

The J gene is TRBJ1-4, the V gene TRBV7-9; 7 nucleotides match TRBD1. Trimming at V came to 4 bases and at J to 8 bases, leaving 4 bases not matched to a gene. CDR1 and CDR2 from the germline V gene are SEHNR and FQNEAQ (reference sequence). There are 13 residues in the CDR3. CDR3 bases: TGTGCCAGCAGCTCGTCACAGGGGGAAAAACTGTTTTTT. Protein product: CASSSSQGEKLFF. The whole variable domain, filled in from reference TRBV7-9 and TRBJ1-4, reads DTGVSQNPRHKITKRGQNVTFRCDPISEHNRLYWYRQTLGQGPEFLTYFQNEAQLEKSRLLSDRFSAERPKGSFSTLEIQRTEQGDSAMYLCASSSSQGEKLFFGSGTQLSVL.

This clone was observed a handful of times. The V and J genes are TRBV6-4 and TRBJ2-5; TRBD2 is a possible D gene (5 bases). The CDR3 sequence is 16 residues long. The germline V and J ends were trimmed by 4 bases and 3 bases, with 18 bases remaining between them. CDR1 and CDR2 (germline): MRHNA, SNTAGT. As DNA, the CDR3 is TGTGCCAGCAGTGGGACTGTAGCAACCTTTGAAGAGACCCAGTACTTC. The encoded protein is CASSGTVATFEETQYF.

The CDR3 DNA reads TGTGCCAGCAGCCCACGGACAGGGCAACGCCTAGCCAAAAACATTCAGTACTTC. Amino acids: CASSPRTGQRLAKNIQYF. This chain uses TRBV7-9 with TRBJ2-4; 8 positions agree with TRBD1. Germline loops: CDR1 SEHNR, CDR2 FQNEAQ (reference sequence). This CDR3 contains 18 residues. Trimming removed 5 bases from V and 0 bases from J; junction bases left unmatched: 12.

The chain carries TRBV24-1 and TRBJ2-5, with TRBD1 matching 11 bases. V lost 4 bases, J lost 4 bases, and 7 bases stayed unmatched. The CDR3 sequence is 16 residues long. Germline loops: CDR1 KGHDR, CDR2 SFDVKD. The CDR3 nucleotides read TGTGCCACCAGTGACCAGCCGGGACAGGGGGGAGAGACCCAGTACTTC. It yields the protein CATSDQPGQGGETQYF.

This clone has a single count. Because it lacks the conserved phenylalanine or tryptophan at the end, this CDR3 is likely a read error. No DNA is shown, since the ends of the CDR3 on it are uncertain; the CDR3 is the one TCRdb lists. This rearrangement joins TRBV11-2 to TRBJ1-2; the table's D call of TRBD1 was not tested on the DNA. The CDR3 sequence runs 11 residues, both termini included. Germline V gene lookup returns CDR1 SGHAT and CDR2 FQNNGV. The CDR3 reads CASSLDAGSYI.

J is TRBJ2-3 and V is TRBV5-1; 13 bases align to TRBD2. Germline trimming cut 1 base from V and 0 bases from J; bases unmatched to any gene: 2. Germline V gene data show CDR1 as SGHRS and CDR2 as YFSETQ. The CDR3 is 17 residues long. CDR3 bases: TGCGCCAGCAGCTTGACTAGCGGGGGGGCTAGCACAGATACGCAGTATTTT. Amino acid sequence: CASSLTSGGASTDTQYF.

Here the CDR3 DNA reads TGTGCCAGCAGCCCCCGGGGGGGGAATGAGCAGTTCTTC. It yields the protein CASSPRGGNEQFF. This sequence joins TRBV7-3 and TRBJ2-1, with 8 nucleotides matching TRBD2. V was clipped by 5 bases and J by 7 bases; unmatched bases: 4. The CDR3 runs to 13 residues. Germline V gene lookup returns CDR1 SGHTA and CDR2 FQGTGA.

CDR3 loop: CASSLGQGRKSEQFF. Here the CDR3 DNA reads TGTGCCAGCAGCTTAGGACAGGGACGTAAATCTGAGCAGTTCTTC. The chain links TRBV7-3 to TRBJ2-1, with 8 bases aligning to TRBD1. CDR1 and CDR2 from the germline V gene are SGHTA and FQGTGA. V was clipped by 2 bases and J by 9 bases; unmatched bases: 9. The CDR3 loop spans 15 amino acids.

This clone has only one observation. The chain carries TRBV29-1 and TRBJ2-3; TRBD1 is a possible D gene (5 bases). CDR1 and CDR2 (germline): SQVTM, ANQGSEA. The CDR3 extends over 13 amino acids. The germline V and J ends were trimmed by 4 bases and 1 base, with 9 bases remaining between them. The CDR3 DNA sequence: TGCAGCGTTGGGGGCAGGGGCACAGATACGCAGTATTTT. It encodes CSVGGRGTDTQYF.

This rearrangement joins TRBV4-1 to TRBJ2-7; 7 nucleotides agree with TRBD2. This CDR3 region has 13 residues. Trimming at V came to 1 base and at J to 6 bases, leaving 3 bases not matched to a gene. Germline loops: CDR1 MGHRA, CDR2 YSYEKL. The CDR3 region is CASSQVGGSEQYF. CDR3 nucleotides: TGCGCCAGCAGCCAAGTGGGGGGGAGCGAGCAGTACTTC.

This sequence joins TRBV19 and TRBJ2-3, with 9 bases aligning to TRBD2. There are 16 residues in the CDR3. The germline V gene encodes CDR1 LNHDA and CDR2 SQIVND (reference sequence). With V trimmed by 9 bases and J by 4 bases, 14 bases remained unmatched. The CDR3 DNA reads TGTGCCAGCAACCCCTGGGGCGGGGGGGAGCCAGATACGCAGTATTTT. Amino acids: CASNPWGGGEPDTQYF.

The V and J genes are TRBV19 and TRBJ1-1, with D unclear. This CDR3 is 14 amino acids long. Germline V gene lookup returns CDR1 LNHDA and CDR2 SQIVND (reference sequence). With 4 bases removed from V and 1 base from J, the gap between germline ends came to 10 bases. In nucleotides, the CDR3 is TGTGCCAGTAGTACGGACGGGAAGAACACTGAAGCTTTCTTT. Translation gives CASSTDGKNTEAFF.

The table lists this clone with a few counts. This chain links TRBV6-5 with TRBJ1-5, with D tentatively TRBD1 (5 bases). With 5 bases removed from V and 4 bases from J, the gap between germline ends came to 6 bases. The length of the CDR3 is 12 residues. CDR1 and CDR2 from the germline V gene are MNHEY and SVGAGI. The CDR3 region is CASSNRNQPQHF. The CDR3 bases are TGTGCCAGCAGTAACAGGAATCAGCCCCAGCATTTT.

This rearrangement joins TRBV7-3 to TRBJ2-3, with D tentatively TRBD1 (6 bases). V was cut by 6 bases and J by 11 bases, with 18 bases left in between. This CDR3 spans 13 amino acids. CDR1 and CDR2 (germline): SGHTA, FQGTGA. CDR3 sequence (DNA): TGTGCCAGCAGTCTATCGTCGGGACACTGGCAGTATTTT. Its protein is CASSLSSGHWQYF.

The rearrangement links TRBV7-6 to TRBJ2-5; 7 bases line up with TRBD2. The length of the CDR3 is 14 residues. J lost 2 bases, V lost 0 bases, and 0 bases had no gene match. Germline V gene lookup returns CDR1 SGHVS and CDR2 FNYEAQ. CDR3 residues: CASSLAGGQETQYF. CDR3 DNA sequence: TGTGCCAGCAGCTTAGCGGGAGGGCAAGAGACCCAGTACTTC.

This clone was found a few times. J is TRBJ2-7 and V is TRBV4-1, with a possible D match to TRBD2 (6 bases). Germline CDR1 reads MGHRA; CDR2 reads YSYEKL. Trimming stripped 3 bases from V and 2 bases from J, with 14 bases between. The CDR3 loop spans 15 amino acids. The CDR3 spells CASSQSGRTTYEQYF. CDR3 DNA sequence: TGCGCCAGCAGCCAGTCTGGGAGGACGACCTACGAGCAGTACTTC.

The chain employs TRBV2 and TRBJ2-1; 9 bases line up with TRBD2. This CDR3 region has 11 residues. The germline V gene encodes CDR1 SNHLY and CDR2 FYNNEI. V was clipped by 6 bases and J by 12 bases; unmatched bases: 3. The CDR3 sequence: CASRYSGGQFF. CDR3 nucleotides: TGTGCCAGCAGATATAGCGGGGGGCAGTTCTTC.

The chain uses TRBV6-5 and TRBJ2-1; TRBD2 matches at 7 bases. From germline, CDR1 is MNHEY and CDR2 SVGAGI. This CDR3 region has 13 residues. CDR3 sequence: CGTNPSGFNEQFF. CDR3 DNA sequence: TGTGGAACTAACCCTAGCGGATTCAATGAGCAGTTCTTC.

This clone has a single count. CDR3 loop: CASSDRGGTSGNNEQFF. CDR3 bases: TGTGCCAGCAGCGATAGGGGGGGGACTAGCGGGAACAATGAGCAGTTCTTC. V gene TRBV11-3 combines with J gene TRBJ2-1, with 13 bases matching TRBD2. CDR1 SGHNT and CDR2 YENEEA come from the germline V gene. V lost 5 bases, J lost 5 bases, and 9 bases stayed unmatched. The CDR3 loop spans 17 amino acids.